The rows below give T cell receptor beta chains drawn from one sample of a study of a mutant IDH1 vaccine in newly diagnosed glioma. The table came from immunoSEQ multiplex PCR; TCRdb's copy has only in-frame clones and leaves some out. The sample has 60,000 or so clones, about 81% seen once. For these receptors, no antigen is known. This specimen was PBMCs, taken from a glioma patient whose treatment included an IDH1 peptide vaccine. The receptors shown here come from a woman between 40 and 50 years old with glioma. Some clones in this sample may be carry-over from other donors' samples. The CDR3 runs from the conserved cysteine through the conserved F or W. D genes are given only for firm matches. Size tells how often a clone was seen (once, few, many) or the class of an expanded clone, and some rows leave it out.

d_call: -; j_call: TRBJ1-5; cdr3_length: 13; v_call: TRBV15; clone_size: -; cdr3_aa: CATSVRPYQPQHF; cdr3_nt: TGTGCCACCAGCGTACGCCCCTATCAGCCCCAGCATTTT
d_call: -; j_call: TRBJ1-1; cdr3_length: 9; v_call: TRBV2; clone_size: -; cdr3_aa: CASIAGAFF; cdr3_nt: TGTGCCAGCATCGCGGGAGCTTTCTTT
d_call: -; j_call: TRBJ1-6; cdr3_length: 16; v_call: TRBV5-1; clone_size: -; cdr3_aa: CASSLGEARRHSPLHF; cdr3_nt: TGCGCCAGCAGCTTGGGGGAGGCCAGGAGACATTCACCCCTCCACTTT
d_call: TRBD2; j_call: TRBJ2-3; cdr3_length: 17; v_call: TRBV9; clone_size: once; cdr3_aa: CASSVEVAGGRTDTQYF; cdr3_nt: TGTGCCAGCAGCGTAGAAGTAGCGGGGGGGCGGACAGATACGCAGTATTTT
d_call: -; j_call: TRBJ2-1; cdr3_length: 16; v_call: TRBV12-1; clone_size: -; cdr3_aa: CASSSGWRRGGYEQFF; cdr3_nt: TGTGCCAGCAGCTCAGGTTGGCGACGTGGTGGGTATGAGCAGTTCTTC
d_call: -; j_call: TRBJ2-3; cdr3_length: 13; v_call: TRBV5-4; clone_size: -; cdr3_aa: CASSMQQGDTQYF; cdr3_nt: TGTGCCAGCAGCATGCAACAGGGAGATACGCAGTATTTT
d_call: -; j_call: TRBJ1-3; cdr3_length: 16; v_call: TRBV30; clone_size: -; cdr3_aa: CAWRVRDTYSGNTIYF; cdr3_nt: TGTGCCTGGAGAGTCCGGGACACCTACTCTGGAAACACCATATATTTT
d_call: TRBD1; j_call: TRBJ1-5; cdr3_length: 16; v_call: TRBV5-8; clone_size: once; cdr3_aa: CASSGDSPYSNQPQHF; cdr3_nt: TGTGCCAGCAGCGGGGACAGCCCTTATAGCAATCAGCCCCAGCATTTT
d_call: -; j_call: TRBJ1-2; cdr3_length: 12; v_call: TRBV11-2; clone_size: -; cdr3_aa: CASSPSGYGYTF; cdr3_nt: TGTGCCAGCAGCCCCTCGGGCTATGGCTACACCTTC
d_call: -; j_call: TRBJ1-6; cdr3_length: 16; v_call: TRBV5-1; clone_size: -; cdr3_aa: CASSPRDLKGNSPLHF; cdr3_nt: TGCGCCAGCAGCCCGAGGGACCTGAAGGGAAATTCACCCCTCCACTTT
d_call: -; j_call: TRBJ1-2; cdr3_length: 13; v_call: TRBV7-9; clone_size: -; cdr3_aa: CASSFAGVNGYTF; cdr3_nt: TGTGCCAGCAGCTTTGCAGGGGTTAATGGCTACACCTTC
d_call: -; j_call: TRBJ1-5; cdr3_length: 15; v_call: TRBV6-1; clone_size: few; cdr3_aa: CASSEFLVSNQPQHF; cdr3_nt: TGTGCCAGCAGTGAGTTTCTCGTTAGCAATCAGCCCCAGCATTTT
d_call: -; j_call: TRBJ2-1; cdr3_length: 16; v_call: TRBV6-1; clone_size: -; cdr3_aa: CASSGRRGGIYNEQFF; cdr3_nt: TGTGCCAGCAGTGGTCGAAGGGGGGGAATCTACAATGAGCAGTTCTTC
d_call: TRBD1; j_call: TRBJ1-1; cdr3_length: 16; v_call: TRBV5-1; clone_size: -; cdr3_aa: CASSSRTGPGNTEAFF; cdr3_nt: TGCGCCAGCAGCTCGCGGACAGGTCCCGGCAACACTGAAGCTTTCTTT
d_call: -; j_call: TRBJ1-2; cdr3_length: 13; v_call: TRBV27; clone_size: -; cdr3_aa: CASSLTGNYGYTF; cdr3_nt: TGTGCCAGCAGTTTAACGGGGAACTATGGCTACACCTTC
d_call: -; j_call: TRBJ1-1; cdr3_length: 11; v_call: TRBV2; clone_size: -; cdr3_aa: CANSRGVEAFF; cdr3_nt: TGTGCCAATTCACGGGGAGTTGAAGCTTTCTTT
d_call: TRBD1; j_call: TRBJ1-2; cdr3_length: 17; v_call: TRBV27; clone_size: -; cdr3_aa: CASSFGGGTGSNYGYTF; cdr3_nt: TGTGCCAGCAGTTTTGGGGGGGGGACAGGGTCCAACTATGGCTACACCTTC
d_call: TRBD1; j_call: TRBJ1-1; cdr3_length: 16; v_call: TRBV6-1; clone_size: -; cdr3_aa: CASSEADRAWNTEAFF; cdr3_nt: TGTGCCAGCAGTGAAGCGGACAGGGCGTGGAACACTGAAGCTTTCTTT
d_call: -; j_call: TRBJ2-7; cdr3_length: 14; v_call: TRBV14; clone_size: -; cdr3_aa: CASSQDLGSYEQYF; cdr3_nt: TGTGCCAGCAGCCAAGATCTGGGTAGCTACGAGCAGTACTTC
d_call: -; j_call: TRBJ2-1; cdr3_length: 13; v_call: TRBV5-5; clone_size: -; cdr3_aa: CASSRQGGDEQFF; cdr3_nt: TGTGCCAGCAGCCGACAGGGCGGGGATGAGCAGTTCTTC
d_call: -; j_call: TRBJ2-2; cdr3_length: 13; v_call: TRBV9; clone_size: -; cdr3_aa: CASSAIVTGELFF; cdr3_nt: TGTGCCAGCAGCGCCATAGTCACCGGGGAGCTGTTTTTT
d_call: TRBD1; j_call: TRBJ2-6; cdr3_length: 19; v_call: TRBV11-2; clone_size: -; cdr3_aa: CASSGLPRTGGSGANVLTF; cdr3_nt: TGTGCCAGCAGCGGCCTTCCCCGGACAGGGGGCTCTGGGGCCAACGTCCTGACTTTC
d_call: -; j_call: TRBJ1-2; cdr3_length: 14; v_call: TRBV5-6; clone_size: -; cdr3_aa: CASSLELAQAGYTF; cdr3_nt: TGTGCCAGCAGCTTGGAGCTGGCTCAGGCGGGCTACACCTTC
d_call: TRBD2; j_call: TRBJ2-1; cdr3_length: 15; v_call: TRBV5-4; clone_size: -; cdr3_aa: CASSFSGGQYNEQFF; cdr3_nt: TGTGCCAGCAGCTTTAGCGGGGGCCAATACAATGAGCAGTTCTTC
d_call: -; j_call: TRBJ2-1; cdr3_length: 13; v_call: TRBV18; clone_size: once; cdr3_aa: CASSPPSSDEQFF; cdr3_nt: TGTGCCAGCTCACCACCCAGTAGTGATGAGCAGTTCTTC
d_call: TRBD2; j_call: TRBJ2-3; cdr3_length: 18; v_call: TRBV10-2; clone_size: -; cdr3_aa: CASSETSGGPAGTDTQYF; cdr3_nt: TGCGCCAGCAGTGAAACTAGCGGGGGGCCCGCTGGCACAGATACGCAGTATTTT
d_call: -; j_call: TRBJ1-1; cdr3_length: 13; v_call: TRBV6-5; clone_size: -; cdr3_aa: CASSPGGNTEAFF; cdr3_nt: TGTGCCAGCAGTCCCGGGGGGAACACTGAAGCTTTCTTT
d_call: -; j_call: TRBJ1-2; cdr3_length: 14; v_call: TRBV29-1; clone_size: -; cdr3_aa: CSVDRGEREDGYTF; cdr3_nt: TGCAGCGTTGATCGCGGGGAAAGGGAAGATGGCTACACCTTC
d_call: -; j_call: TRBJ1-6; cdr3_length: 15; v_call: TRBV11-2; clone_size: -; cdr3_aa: CASRWEGSGNSPLHF; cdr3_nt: TGTGCCAGCAGGTGGGAAGGGTCAGGTAATTCACCCCTCCACTTT
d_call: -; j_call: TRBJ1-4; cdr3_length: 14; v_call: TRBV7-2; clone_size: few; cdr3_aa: CASSSDVGGEKLFF; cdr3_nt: TGTGCCAGCAGCTCGGACGTAGGTGGGGAAAAACTGTTTTTT
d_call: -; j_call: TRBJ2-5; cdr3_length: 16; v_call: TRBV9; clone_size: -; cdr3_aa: CASSPRSGTNLETQYF; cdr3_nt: TGTGCCAGCAGCCCCCGATCAGGGACAAACCTAGAGACCCAGTACTTC
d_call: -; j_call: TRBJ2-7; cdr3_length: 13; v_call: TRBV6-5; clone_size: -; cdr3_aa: CASRYRQGGEQYF; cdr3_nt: TGTGCCAGCAGATACAGACAGGGAGGAGAGCAGTACTTC